These T cell receptor beta chains were read from a single sample in a study of cytomegalovirus exposure and HLA in healthy donors. The data were produced by immunoSEQ multiplex PCR, yet TCRdb's version contains in-frame clones alone and is incomplete. Found here are about 100,000 clones, approximately 80% of them singletons; the top ten hold under 0.8%. The sequenced material came from PBMCs. These receptor sequences come from a woman aged 55-70 years in good health and CMV-seronegative. Each CDR3 is given with its conserved first and last residue. The order of the fields is CDR3 protein, J gene, V gene, clone size. Not every row has a clone size; where given, it reads once, few, many or a size class.

CDR3: CASSPRILSSYNEQFF
J: TRBJ2-1
V: TRBV5-1
size: -

CDR3: CASSLDLLAGGHGTQYF
J: TRBJ2-3
V: TRBV7-2
size: -

CDR3: CASSAGAWQPQHF
J: TRBJ1-5
V: TRBV13
size: -

CDR3: CASTRGGYGYTF
J: TRBJ1-2
V: TRBV6-6
size: -

CDR3: CASSSYRGGNQPQHF
J: TRBJ1-5
V: TRBV19
size: -

CDR3: CASSVGTGGIYGYTF
J: TRBJ1-2
V: TRBV9
size: once

CDR3: CATSRDLERRDTQYF
J: TRBJ2-3
V: TRBV15
size: once

CDR3: CAWSFGAGGFYGYTF
J: TRBJ1-2
V: TRBV30
size: -

CDR3: CASSSGQGLITEAFF
J: TRBJ1-1
V: TRBV5-1
size: -

CDR3: CASSPTGLVDQETQYF
J: TRBJ2-5
V: TRBV7-6
size: -

CDR3: CASSLAPLSGANVLTF
J: TRBJ2-6
V: TRBV5-4
size: once

CDR3: CASSYQGRRTGELFF
J: TRBJ2-2
V: TRBV6-5
size: -

CDR3: CASSLTGERQPQHF
J: TRBJ1-5
V: TRBV11-2
size: -

CDR3: CASSRGANLNTEAFF
J: TRBJ1-1
V: TRBV25-1
size: -

CDR3: CASSLVTAQYNEQFF
J: TRBJ2-1
V: TRBV5-1
size: -

CDR3: CATSRGQANSPLHF
J: TRBJ1-6
V: TRBV15
size: -

CDR3: CASSLLSGANTEAFF
J: TRBJ1-1
V: TRBV7-9
size: once

CDR3: CASSESPGNVLTF
J: TRBJ2-6
V: TRBV10-1
size: -

CDR3: CASSYSWTPGGDEQFF
J: TRBJ2-1
V: TRBV6-6
size: -

CDR3: CASSGSGISYNEQFF
J: TRBJ2-1
V: TRBV2
size: -

CDR3: CASSDGDRGFNEKLFF
J: TRBJ1-4
V: TRBV9
size: -

CDR3: CASSLAAGLSSYEQYF
J: TRBJ2-7
V: TRBV5-5
size: -

CDR3: CASSTGTGEYGYTF
J: TRBJ1-2
V: TRBV6-5
size: -

CDR3: CASSSTGTGETDTQYF
J: TRBJ2-3
V: TRBV5-6
size: -

CDR3: CASSSRQGSTYEQYF
J: TRBJ2-7
V: TRBV5-1
size: -

CDR3: CATSRDRGPADTQYF
J: TRBJ2-3
V: TRBV15
size: -

CDR3: CASSQGQNYEQYF
J: TRBJ2-7
V: TRBV18
size: -

CDR3: CASSPRTSGSGSNEQYF
J: TRBJ2-7
V: TRBV18
size: -

CDR3: CASSSPGQGEFRGYTF
J: TRBJ1-2
V: TRBV19
size: -

CDR3: CASSKIQGAEYGYTF
J: TRBJ1-2
V: TRBV14
size: -

CDR3: CASSPAPDRGTEQYF
J: TRBJ2-7
V: TRBV27
size: -

CDR3: CASSPRDRVGTGELFF
J: TRBJ2-2
V: TRBV11-3
size: -

CDR3: CASSTPRQASWDTEAFF
J: TRBJ1-1
V: TRBV2
size: -

CDR3: CASSEVGSTGKAGANVLTF
J: TRBJ2-6
V: TRBV2
size: few

CDR3: CASSDVGSTHEQYF
J: TRBJ2-7
V: TRBV6-1
size: few

CDR3: CASRIPRTGDYGYTF
J: TRBJ1-2
V: TRBV19
size: -

CDR3: CSPAGDTEAFF
J: TRBJ1-1
V: TRBV20-1
size: -

CDR3: CASSLDRGQRYTDTQYF
J: TRBJ2-3
V: TRBV7-2
size: few

CDR3: CASSPQRQETQYF
J: TRBJ2-5
V: TRBV7-2
size: -

CDR3: CASSLAGAGAFF
J: TRBJ1-1
V: TRBV7-2
size: -

CDR3: CASSDSWGVGDTQYF
J: TRBJ2-3
V: TRBV6-4
size: once

CDR3: CASSPTTSMNTEAFF
J: TRBJ1-1
V: TRBV5-1
size: -

CDR3: CASSFVTGEGYTF
J: TRBJ1-2
V: TRBV28
size: -

CDR3: CASSLGAGGPYEQYF
J: TRBJ2-7
V: TRBV5-1
size: -

CDR3: CSVPGLSNTEAFF
J: TRBJ1-1
V: TRBV29-1
size: -

CDR3: CSVQGATGELFF
J: TRBJ2-2
V: TRBV29-1
size: -

CDR3: CASSVQGQETQYF
J: TRBJ2-5
V: TRBV25-1
size: -

CDR3: CASSLPQTTRQYF
J: TRBJ2-7
V: TRBV27
size: once

CDR3: CSVDGQGATGEKLFF
J: TRBJ1-4
V: TRBV29-1
size: -

CDR3: CASSPSWGGNQPQHF
J: TRBJ1-5
V: TRBV6-5
size: few

CDR3: CASSDLVGELFF
J: TRBJ2-2
V: TRBV6-1
size: once

CDR3: CASSLREGELFF
J: TRBJ2-2
V: TRBV7-9
size: -